The clone carrying this T cell receptor (beta chain) was recorded once. Looked up from germline, CDR1 is MGHRA and CDR2 is YSYEKL. The CDR3 loop spans 18 amino acids. Trimming removed 4 bases from V and 0 bases from J, with 21 bases in between. This specimen belongs to a study of blood T cell repertoires in COVID-19. Study-wide context: Collection of acute and convalescent COVID-19 samples took place in the United States, Italy and Spain. Sample material is recorded as cDNA or gDNA derived from T cells, B-cell-depleted T cells, or PBMCs.

In the authors' workflow: Quantification of nucleated cells was approximated via reference gene primer amplification. Sequencing was performed with immunoSEQ multiplex PCR; in TCRdb, only in-frame clones are kept and a portion is missing. The V and J calls and clone size come from that table; D and trimming were worked out from the DNA. The sample lists fewer than 85,000 clones, approximately 79% occurring once. This receptor was obtained from a man aged 55 to 70 with active or convalescent COVID-19. The chain joins TRBV4-1 to TRBJ1-1, with D tentatively TRBD1 (6 bases). Sequencing was done on a sample of peripheral blood. In DNA form, the CDR3 reads TGCGCCAGCAGCCGGACGGGGGGGCGGCGAATTCTGAACACTGAAGCTTTCTTT. Protein: CASSRTGGRRILNTEAFF.